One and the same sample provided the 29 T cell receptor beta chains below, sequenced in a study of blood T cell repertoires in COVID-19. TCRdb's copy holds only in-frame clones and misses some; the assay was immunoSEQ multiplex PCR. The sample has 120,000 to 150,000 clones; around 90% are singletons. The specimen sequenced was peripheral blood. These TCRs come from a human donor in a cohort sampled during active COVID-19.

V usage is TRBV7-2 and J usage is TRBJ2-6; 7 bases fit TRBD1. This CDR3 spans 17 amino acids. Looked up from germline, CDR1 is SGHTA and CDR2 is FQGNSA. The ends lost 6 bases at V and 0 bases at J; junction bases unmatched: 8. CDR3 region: CASRLPGTDSGANVLTF. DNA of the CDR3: TGTGCCAGCAGATTACCCGGGACAGACTCTGGGGCCAACGTCCTGACTTTC.

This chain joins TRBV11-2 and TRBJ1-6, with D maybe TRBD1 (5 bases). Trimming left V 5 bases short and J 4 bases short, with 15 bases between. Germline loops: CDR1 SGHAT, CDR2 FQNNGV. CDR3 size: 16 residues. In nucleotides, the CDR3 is TGTGCCAGCAGCCGGACAAGGCCTACTTATAATTCACCCCTCCACTTT. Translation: CASSRTRPTYNSPLHF.

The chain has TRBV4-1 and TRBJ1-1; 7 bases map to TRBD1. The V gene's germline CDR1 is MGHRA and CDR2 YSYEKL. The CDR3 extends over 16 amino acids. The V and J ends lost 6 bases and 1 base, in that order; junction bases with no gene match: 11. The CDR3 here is CASRVQGKDRNTEAFF. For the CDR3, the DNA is TGCGCCAGCAGAGTACAGGGGAAGGATCGGAACACTGAAGCTTTCTTT.

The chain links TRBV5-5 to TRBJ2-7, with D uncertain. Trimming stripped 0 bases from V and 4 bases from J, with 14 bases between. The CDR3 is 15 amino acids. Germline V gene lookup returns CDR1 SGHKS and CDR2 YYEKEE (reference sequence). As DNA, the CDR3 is TGTGCCAGCAGCTTGGACCCCCAGCAGGTTTACGAGCAGTACTTC. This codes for CASSLDPQQVYEQYF.

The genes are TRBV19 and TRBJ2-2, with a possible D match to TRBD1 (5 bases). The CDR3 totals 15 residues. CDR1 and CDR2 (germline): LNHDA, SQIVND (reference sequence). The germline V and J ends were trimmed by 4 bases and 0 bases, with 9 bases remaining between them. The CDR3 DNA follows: TGTGCCAGTAGTAGGTGGGGCTCGAACACCGGGGAGCTGTTTTTT. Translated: CASSRWGSNTGELFF. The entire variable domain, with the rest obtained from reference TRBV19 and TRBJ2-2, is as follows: DGGITQSPKYLFRKEGQNVTLSCEQNLNHDAMYWYRQDPGQGLRLIYYSQIVNDFQKGDIAEGYSVSREKKESFPLTVTSAQKNPTAFYLCASSRWGSNTGELFFGEGSRLTVL.

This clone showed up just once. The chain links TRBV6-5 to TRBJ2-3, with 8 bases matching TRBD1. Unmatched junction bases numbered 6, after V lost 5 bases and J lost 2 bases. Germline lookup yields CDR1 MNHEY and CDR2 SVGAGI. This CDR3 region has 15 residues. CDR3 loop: CASSQYRGATDTQYF. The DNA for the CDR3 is TGTGCCAGCAGTCAATACAGGGGGGCCACAGATACGCAGTATTTT.

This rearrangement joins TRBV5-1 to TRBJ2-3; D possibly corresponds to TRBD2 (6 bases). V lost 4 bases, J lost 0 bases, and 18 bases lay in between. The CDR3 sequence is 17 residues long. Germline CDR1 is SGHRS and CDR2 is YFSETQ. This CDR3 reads CASSLGFPGTSTDTQYF. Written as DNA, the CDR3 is TGCGCCAGCAGCCTGGGGTTTCCGGGGACTAGCACAGATACGCAGTATTTT.

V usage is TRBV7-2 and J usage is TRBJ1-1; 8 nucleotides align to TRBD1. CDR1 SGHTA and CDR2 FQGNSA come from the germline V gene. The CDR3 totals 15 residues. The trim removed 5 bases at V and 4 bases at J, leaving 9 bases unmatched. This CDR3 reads CASSPRTGTGTEAFF. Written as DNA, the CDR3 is TGTGCCAGCAGCCCCCGGACAGGGACGGGCACTGAAGCTTTCTTT.

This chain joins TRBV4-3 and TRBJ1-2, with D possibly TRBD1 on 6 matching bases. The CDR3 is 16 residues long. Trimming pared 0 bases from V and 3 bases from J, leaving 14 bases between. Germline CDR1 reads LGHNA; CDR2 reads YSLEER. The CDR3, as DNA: TGCGCCAGCAGCCAAGAACACAGGGTAGGCTACTATGGCTACACCTTC. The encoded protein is CASSQEHRVGYYGYTF.

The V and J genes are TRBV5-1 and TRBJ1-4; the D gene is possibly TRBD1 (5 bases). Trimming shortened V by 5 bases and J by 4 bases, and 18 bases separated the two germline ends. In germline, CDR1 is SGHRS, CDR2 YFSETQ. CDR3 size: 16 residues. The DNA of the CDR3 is TGCGCCAGCAGGGAGGTCCTCGGAGGGGTTAATGAAAAACTGTTTTTT. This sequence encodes CASREVLGGVNEKLFF.

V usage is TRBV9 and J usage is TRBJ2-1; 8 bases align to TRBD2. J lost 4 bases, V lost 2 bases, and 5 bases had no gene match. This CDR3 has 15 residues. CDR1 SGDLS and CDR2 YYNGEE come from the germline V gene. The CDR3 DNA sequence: TGTGCCAGCAGCGTTCGCAGCGGGGGATACAATGAGCAGTTCTTC. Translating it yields CASSVRSGGYNEQFF.

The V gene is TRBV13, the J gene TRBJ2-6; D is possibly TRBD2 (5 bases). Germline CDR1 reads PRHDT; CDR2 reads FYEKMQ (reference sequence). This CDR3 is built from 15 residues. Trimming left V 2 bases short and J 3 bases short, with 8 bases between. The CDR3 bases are TGTGCCAGCAGCTTACGGGGAAATGGGGCCAACGTCCTGACTTTC. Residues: CASSLRGNGANVLTF.

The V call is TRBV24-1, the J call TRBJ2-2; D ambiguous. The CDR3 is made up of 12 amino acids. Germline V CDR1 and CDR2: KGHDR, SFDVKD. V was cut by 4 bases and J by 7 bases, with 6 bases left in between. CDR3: CATSDPGGELFF. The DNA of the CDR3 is TGTGCCACCAGTGACCCGGGCGGGGAGCTGTTTTTT.

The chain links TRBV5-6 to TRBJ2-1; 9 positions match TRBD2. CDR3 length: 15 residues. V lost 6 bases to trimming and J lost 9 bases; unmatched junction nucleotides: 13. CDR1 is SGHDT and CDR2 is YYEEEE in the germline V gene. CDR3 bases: TGTGCCAGCACCCTGGCGGCGGGGGGGCAGGGTGAGCAGTTCTTC. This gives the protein CASTLAAGGQGEQFF. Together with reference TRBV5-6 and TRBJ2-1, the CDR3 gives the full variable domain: DAGVTQSPTHLIKTRGQQVTLRCSPKSGHDTVSWYQQALGQGPQFIFQYYEEEERQRGNFPDRFSGHQFPNYSSELNVNALLLGDSALYLCASTLAAGGQGEQFFGPGTRLTVL.

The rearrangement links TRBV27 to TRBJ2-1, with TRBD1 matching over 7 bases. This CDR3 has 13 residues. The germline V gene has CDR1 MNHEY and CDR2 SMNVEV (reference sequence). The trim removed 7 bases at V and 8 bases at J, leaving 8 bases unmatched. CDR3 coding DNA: TGTGCCAGCACGACAGGGACCCATGATGAGCAGTTCTTC. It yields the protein CASTTGTHDEQFF.

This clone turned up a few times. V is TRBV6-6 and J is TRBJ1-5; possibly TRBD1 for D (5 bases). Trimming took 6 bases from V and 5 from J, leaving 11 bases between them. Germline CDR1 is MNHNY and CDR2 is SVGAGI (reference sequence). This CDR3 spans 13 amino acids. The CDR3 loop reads CASSTGAHQPQHF. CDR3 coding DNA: TGTGCCAGCAGCACTGGGGCACATCAGCCCCAGCATTTT.

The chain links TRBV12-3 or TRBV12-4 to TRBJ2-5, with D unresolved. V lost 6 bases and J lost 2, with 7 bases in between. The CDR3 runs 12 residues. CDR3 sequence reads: CASRQSQETQYF. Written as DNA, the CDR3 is TGTGCCAGCAGGCAGTCACAAGAGACCCAGTACTTC.

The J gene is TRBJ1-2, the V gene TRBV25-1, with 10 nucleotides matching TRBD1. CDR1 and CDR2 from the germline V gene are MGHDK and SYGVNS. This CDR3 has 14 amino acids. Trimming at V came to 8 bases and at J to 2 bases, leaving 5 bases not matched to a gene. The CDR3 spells CASAPGQGNYGYTF. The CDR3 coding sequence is TGTGCCAGCGCGCCGGGACAGGGGAACTATGGCTACACCTTC.

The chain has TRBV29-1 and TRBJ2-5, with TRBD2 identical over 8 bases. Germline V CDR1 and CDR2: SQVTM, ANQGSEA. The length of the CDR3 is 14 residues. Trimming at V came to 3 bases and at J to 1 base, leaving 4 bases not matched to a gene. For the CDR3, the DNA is TGCAGCGTTGACGCTCTAGCGGGCCAAGAGACCCAGTACTTC. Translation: CSVDALAGQETQYF.

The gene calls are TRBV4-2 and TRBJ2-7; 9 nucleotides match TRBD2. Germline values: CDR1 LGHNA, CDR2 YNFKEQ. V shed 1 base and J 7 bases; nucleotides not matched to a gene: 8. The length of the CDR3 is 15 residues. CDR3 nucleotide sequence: TGTGCCAGCAGCCAAGGGAGCGGGGGGCCTTCGGAGCAGTACTTC. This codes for CASSQGSGGPSEQYF.

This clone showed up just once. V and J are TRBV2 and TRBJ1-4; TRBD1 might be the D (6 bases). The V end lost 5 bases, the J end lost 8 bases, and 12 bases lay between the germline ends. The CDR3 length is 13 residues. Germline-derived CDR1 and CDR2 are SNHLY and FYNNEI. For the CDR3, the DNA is TGTGCCAGCAGTAGACAGGAAGGGGAAAAACTGTTTTTT. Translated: CASSRQEGEKLFF. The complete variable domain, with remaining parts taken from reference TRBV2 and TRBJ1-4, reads EPEVTQTPSHQVTQMGQEVILRCVPISNHLYFYWYRQILGQKVEFLVSFYNNEISEKSEIFDDQFSVERPDGSNFTLKIRSTKLEDSAMYFCASSRQEGEKLFFGSGTQLSVL.

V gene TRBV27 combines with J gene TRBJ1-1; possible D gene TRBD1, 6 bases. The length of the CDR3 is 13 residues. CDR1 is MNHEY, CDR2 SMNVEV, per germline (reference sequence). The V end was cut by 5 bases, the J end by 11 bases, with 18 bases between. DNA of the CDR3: TGTGCCAGCAGTCCACGTGAGGGGGATTTGGCTTTCTTT. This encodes CASSPREGDLAFF.

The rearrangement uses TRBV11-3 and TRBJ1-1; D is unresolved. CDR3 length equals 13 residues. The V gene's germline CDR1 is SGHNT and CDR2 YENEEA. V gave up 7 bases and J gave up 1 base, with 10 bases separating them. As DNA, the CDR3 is TGTGCCAGCAAAAGAGGAAGGAACACTGAAGCTTTCTTT. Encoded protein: CASKRGRNTEAFF.

In DNA form, the CDR3 reads TGTGCCAGCAGCCCTAGGGGAGGGACTGCTTACTATGGCTACACCTTC. Protein: CASSPRGGTAYYGYTF. The V gene is TRBV3-1 (or the pseudogene TRBV3-2), the J gene TRBJ1-2; weak D call: TRBD1 (5 bases). The V end was cut by 4 bases, the J end by 3 bases, with 18 bases between. Per germline, CDR1 LGHDT and CDR2 YNNKEL (reference sequence). The CDR3 covers 16 residues.

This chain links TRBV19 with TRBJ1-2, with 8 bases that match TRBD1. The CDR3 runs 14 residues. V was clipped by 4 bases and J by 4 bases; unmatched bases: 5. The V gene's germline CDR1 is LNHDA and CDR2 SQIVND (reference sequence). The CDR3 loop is CASSKTTGAYGYTF. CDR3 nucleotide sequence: TGTGCCAGTAGTAAGACGACAGGGGCCTATGGCTACACCTTC.

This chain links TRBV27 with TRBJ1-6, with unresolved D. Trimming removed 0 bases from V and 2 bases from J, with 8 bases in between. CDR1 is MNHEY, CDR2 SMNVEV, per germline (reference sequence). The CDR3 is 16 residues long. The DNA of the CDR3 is TGTGCCAGCAGTTTATCGGGAGTTACCTATAATTCACCCCTCCACTTT. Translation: CASSLSGVTYNSPLHF.

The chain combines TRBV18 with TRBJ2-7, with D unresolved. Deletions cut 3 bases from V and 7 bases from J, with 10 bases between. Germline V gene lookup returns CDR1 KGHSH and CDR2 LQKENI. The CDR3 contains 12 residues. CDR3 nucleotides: TGTGCCAGCTCACCGAGAGGTGAGGAGCAGTACTTC. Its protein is CASSPRGEEQYF.

The CDR3 DNA follows: TGTGCCAGCAGCCAAGATCGGGGGAGCCTAAGATCTTACTCTGGAAACACCATATATTTT. It yields the protein CASSQDRGSLRSYSGNTIYF. This rearrangement joins TRBV3-1 (or the pseudogene TRBV3-2) to TRBJ1-3; possible D gene TRBD1, 5 bases. CDR3 size: 20 residues. Germline V gives CDR1 LGHDT, CDR2 YNNKEL (reference sequence). V was shortened by 0 bases and J by 0 bases, with 21 bases between the two germline ends.

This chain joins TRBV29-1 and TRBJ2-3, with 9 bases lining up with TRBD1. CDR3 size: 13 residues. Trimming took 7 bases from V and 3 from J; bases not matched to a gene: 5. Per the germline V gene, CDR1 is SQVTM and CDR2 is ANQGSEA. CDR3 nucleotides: TGCAGCGGAAAGACAGGGGGAACAGATACGCAGTATTTT. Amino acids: CSGKTGGTDTQYF.